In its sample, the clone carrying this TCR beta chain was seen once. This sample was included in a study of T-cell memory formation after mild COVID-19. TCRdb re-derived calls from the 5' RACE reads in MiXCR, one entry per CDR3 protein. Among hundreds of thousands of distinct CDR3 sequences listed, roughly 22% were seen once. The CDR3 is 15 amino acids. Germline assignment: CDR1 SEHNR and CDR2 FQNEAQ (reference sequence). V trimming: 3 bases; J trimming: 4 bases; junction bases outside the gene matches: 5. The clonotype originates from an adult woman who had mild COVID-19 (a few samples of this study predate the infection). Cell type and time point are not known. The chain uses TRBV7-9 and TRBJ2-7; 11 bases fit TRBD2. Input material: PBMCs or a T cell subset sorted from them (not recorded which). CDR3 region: CASSFGTSGLYEQYF. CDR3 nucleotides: TGTGCCAGCAGCTTCGGGACTAGCGGATTATACGAGCAGTACTTC.